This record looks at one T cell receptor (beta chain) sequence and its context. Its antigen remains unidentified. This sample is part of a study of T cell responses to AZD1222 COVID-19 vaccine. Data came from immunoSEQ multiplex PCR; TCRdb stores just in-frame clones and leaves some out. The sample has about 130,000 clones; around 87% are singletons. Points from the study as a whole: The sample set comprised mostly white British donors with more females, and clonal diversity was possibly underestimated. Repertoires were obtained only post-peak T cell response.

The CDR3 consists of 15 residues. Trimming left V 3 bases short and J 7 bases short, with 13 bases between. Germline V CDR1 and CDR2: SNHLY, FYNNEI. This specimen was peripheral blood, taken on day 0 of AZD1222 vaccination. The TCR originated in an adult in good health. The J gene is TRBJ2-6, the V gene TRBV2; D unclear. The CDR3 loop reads CASSEGTIRANVLTF. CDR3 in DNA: TGTGCCAGCAGTGAGGGTACCATCCGCGCCAACGTCCTGACTTTC.